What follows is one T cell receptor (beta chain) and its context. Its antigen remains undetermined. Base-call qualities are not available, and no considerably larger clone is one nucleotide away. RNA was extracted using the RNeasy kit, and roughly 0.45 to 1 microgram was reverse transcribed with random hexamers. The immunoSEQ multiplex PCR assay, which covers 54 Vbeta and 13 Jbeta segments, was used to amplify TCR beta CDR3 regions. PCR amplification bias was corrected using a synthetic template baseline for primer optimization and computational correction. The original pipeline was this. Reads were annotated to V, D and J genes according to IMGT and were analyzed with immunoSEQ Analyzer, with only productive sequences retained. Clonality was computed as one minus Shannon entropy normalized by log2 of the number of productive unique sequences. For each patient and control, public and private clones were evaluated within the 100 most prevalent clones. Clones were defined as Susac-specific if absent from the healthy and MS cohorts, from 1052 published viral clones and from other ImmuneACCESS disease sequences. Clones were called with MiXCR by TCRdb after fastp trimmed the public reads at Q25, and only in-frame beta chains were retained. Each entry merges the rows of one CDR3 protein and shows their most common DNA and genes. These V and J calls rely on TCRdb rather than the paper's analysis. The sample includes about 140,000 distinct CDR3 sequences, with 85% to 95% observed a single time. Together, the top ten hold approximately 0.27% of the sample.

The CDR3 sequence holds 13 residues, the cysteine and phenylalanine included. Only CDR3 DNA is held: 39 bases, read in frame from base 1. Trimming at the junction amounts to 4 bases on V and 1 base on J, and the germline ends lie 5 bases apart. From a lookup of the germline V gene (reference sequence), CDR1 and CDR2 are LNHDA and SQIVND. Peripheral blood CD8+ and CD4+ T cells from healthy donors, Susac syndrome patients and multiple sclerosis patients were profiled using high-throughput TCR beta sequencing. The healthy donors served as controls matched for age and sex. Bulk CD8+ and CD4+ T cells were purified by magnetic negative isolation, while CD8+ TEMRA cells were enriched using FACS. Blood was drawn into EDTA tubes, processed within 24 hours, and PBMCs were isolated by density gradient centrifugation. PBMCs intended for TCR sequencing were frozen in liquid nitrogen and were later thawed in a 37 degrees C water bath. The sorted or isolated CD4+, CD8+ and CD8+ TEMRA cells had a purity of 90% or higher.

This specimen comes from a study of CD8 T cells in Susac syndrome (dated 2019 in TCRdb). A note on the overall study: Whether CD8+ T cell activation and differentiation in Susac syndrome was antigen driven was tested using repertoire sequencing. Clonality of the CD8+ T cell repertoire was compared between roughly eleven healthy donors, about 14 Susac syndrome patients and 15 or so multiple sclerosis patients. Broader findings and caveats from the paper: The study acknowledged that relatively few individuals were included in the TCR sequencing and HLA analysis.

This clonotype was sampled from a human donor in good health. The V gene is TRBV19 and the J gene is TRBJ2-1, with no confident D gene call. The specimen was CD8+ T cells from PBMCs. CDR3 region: CASSTASYNEQFF. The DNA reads TGTGCCAGTAGTACGGCGTCCTACAATGAGCAGTTCTTC.